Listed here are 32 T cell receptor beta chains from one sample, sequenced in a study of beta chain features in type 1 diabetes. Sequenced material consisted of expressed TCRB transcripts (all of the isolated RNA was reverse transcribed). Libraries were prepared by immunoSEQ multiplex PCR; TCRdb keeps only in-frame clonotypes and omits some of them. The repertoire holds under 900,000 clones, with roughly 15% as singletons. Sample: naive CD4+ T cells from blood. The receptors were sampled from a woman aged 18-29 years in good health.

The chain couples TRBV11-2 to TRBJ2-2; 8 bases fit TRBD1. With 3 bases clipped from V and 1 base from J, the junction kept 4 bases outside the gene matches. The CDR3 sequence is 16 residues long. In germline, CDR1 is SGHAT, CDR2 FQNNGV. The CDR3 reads CASSFPGTGNTGELFF. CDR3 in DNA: TGTGCCAGCAGCTTCCCCGGGACAGGGAACACCGGGGAGCTGTTTTTT. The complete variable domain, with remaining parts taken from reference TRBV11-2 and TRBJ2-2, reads EAGVAQSPRYKIIEKRQSVAFWCNPISGHATLYWYQQILGQGPKLLIQFQNNGVVDDSQLPKDRFSAERLKGVDSTLKIQPAKLEDSAVYLCASSFPGTGNTGELFFGEGSRLTVL.

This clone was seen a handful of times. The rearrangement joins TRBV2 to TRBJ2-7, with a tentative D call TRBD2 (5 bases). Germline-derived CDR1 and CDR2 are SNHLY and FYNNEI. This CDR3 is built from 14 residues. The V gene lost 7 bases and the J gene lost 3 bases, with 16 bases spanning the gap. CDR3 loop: CASIGLARIYEQYF. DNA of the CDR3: TGTGCCAGCATTGGGCTAGCTCGGATCTACGAGCAGTACTTC.

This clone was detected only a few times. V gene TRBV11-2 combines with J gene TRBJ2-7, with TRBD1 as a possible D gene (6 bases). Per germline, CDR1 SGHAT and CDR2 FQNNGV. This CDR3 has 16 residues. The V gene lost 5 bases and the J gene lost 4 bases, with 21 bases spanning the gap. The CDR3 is CASSTARRQAGYEQYF. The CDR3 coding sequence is TGTGCCAGCAGCACCGCCCGGCGACAGGCAGGTTACGAGCAGTACTTC.

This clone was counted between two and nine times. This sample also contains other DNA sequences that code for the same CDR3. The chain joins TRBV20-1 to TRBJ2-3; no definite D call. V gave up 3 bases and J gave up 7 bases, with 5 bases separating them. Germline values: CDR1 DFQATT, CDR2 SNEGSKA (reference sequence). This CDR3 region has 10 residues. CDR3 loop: CSASDYTQYF. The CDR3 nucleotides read TGCAGTGCTAGTGACTATACGCAGTATTTT.

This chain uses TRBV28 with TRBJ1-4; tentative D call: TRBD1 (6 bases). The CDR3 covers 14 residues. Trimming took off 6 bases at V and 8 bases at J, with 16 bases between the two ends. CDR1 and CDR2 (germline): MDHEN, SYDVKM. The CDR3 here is CASSGDTSPEKLFF. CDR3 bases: TGTGCCAGCAGCGGGGACACATCCCCCGAAAAACTGTTTTTT.

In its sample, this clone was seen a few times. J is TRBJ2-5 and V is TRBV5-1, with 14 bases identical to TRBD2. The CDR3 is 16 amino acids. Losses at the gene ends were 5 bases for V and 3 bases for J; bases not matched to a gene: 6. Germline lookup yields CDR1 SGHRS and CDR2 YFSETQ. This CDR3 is CASRPGTSGREETQYF. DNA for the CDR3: TGCGCCAGCAGGCCCGGGACTAGCGGGAGAGAAGAGACCCAGTACTTC.

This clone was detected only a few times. In nucleotides, the CDR3 is TGTGCCAGCAGCTCCCGGGCTAGCGGGACCTTAGATACGCAGTATTTT. This translates into CASSSRASGTLDTQYF. The V and J genes are TRBV7-8 and TRBJ2-3; 9 bases line up with TRBD2. Germline V gene sequence: CDR1 SGHVS, CDR2 FQNEAQ. V lost 4 bases, J lost 5 bases, and 10 bases stayed unmatched. The CDR3 is 16 amino acids.

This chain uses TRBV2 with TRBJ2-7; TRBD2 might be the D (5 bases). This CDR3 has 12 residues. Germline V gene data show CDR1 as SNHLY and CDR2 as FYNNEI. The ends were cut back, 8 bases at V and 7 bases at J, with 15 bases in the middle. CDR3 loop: CASRGSWREQYF. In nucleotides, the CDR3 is TGTGCCAGCCGAGGGAGCTGGAGGGAGCAGTACTTC.

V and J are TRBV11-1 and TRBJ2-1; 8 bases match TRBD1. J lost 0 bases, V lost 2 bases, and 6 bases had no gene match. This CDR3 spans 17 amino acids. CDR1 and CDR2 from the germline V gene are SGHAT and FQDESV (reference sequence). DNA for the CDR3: TGTGCCAGCAGCTTACAGGGGGCCCTAAGCTCCTACAATGAGCAGTTCTTC. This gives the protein CASSLQGALSSYNEQFF.

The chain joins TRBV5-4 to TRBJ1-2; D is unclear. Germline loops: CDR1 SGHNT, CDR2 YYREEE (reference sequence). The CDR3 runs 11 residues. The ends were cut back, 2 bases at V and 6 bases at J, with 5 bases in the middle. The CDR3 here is CASSLGNGYTF. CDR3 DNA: TGTGCCAGCAGCTTAGGGAATGGCTACACCTTC.

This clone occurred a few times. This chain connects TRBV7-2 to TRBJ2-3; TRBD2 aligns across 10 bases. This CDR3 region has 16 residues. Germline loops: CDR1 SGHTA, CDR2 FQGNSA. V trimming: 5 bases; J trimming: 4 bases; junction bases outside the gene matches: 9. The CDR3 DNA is TGTGCCAGCAGCCCGTCTGAGCGGGAGGGGGCAGATACGCAGTATTTT. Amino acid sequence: CASSPSEREGADTQYF.

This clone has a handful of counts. The CDR3 sequence: CASSLIAGSTDTQYF. DNA for the CDR3: TGCGCCAGCAGCTTGATCGCGGGAAGCACAGATACGCAGTATTTT. The chain employs TRBV5-1 and TRBJ2-3, with D possibly being TRBD2 (6 bases). V lost 1 base and J lost 0, with 9 bases in between. The CDR3 length is 15 residues. From germline, CDR1 is SGHRS and CDR2 YFSETQ.

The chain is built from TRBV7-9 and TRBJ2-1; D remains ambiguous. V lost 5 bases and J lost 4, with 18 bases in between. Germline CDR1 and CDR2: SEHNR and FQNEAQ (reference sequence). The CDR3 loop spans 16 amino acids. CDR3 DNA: TGTGCCAGCAGCCCTTACATCGGGCAGGATTACAATGAGCAGTTCTTC. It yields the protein CASSPYIGQDYNEQFF.

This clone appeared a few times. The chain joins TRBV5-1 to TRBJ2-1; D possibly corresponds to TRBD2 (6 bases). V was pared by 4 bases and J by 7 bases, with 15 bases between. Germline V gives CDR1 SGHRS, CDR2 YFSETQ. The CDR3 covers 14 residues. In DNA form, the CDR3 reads TGCGCCAGCAGCGTGGGACTTGGGGCGAATGAGCAGTTCTTC. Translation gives CASSVGLGANEQFF.

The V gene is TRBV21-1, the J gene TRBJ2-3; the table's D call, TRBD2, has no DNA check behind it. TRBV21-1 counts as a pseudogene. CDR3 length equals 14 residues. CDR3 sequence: CASSKGFSGDTQYF. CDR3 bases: TGTGCCAGCAGCAAAGGGTTTTCGGGGGATACGCAGTATTTT.

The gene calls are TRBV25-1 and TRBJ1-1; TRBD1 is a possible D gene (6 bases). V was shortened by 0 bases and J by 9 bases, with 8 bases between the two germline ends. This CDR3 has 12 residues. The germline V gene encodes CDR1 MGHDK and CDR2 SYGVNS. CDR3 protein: CASSEYGGQAFF. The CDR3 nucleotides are TGTGCCAGCAGTGAATACGGGGGGCAAGCTTTCTTT.

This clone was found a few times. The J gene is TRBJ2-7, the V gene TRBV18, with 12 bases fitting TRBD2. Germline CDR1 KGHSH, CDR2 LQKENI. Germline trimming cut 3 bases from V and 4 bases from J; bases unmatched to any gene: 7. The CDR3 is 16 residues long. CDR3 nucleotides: TGTGCCAGCTCACCCGCGACTAGCGGGAGACGATACGAGCAGTACTTC. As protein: CASSPATSGRRYEQYF.

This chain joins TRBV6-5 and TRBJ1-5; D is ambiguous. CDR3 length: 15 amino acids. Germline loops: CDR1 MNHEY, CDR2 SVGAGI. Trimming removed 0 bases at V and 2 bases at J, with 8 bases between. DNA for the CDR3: TGTGCCAGCAGTTACTCAGGACCGGGCAATCAGCCCCAGCATTTT. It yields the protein CASSYSGPGNQPQHF.

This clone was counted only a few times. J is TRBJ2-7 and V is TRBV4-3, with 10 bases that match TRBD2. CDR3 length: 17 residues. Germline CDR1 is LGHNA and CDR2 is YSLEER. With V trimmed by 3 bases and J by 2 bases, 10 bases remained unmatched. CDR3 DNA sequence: TGCGCCAGCAGCCAGGGAAGGACTAGCGGAGATCCCTACGAGCAGTACTTC. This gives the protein CASSQGRTSGDPYEQYF.

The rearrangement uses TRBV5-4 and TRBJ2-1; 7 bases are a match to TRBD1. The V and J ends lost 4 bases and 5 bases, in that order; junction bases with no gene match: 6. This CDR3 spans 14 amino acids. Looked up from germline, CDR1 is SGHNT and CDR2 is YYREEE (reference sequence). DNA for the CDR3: TGTGCCAGCAGCCTAGGGGGCGCTAACAATGAGCAGTTCTTC. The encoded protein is CASSLGGANNEQFF.

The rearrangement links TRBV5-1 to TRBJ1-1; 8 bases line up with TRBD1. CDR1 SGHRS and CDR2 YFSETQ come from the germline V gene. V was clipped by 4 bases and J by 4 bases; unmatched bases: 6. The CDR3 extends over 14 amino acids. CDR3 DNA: TGCGCCAGCAGCACGACAGGGGTTGGCACTGAAGCTTTCTTT. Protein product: CASSTTGVGTEAFF. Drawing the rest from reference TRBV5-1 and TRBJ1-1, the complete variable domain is KAGVTQTPRYLIKTRGQQVTLSCSPISGHRSVSWYQQTPGQGLQFLFEYFSETQRNKGNFPGRFSGRQFSNSRSEMNVSTLELGDSALYLCASSTTGVGTEAFFGQGTRLTVV.

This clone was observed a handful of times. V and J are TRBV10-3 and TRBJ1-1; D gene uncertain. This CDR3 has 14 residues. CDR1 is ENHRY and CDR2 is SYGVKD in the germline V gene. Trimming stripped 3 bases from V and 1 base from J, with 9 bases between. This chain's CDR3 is CAISDFQKNTEAFF. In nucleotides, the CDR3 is TGTGCCATCAGTGATTTTCAGAAGAACACTGAAGCTTTCTTT.

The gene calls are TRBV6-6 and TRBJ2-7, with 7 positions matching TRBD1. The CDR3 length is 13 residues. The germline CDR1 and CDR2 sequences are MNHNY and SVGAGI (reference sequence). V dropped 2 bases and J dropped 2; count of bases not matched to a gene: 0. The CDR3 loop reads CASSYDRAYEQYF. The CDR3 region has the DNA TGTGCCAGCAGTTACGACAGGGCCTACGAGCAGTACTTC.

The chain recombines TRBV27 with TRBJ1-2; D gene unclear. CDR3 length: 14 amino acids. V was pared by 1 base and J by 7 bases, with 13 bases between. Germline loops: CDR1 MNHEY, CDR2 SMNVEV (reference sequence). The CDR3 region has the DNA TGTGCCAGCAGTTTATTAAGGATGGGCAGTGGCTACACCTTC. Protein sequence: CASSLLRMGSGYTF.

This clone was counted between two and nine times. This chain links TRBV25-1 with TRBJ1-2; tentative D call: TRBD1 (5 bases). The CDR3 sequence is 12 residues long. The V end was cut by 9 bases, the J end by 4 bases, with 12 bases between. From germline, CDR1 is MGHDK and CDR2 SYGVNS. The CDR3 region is CASTGAAYGYTF. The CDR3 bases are TGTGCCAGTACCGGGGCGGCCTATGGCTACACCTTC.

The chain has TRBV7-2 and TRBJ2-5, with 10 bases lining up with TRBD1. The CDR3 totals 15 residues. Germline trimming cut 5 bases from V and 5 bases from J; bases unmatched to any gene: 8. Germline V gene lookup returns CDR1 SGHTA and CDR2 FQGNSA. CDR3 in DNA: TGTGCCAGCAGCGGACGGGACAGGGGATTGGAGACCCAGTACTTC. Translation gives CASSGRDRGLETQYF.

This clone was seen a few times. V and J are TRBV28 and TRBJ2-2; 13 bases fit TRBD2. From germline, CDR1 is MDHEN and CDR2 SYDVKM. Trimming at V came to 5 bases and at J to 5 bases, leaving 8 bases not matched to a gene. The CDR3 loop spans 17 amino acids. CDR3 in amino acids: CASSLVWTSGRTGELFF. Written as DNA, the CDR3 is TGTGCCAGCAGTCTCGTTTGGACTAGCGGGAGAACCGGGGAGCTGTTTTTT.

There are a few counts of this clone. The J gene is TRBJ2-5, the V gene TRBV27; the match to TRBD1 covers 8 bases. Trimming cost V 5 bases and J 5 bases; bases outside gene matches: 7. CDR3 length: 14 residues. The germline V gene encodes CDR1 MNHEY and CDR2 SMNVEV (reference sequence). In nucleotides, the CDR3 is TGTGCCAGCAGTCGCAGGGGGCTGGGGGAGACCCAGTACTTC. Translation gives CASSRRGLGETQYF.

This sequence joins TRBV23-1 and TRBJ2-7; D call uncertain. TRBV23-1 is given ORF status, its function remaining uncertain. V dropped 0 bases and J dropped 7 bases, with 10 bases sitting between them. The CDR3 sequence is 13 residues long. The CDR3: CASSQSRSWEQYF. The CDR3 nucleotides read TGCGCCAGCAGTCAATCGAGGAGTTGGGAGCAGTACTTC.

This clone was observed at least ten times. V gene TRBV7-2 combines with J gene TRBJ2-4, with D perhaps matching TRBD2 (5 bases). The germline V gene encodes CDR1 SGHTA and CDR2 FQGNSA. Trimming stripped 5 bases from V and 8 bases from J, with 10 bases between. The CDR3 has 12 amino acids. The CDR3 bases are TGTGCCAGCAGCCGGGAACAGCACATTCAGTACTTC. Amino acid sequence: CASSREQHIQYF. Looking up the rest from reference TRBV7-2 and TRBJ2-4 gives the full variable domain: GAGVSQSPSNKVTEKGKDVELRCDPISGHTALYWYRQSLGQGLEFLIYFQGNSAPDKSGLPSDRFSAERTGGSVSTLTIQRTQQEDSAVYLCASSREQHIQYFGAGTRLSVL.

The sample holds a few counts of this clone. In nucleotides, the CDR3 is TGTGCCACCAGCTCGGCTAGCGCCTCCACCGGGGAGCTGTTTTTT. Amino acids: CATSSASASTGELFF. The rearrangement links TRBV15 to TRBJ2-2, with D possibly being TRBD2 (6 bases). Trimming cost V 5 bases and J 4 bases, with 14 bases left between them. CDR3 size: 15 residues. Germline CDR1 and CDR2: LNHNV and YYDKDF (reference sequence).

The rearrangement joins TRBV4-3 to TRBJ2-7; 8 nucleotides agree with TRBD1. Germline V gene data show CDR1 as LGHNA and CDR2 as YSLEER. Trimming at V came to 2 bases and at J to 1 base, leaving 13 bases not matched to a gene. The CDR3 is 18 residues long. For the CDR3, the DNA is TGCGCCAGCAGCCAACGCAAACAGGGGGGTACCATTTCCTACGAGCAGTACTTC. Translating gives CASSQRKQGGTISYEQYF.